Below, 15 T cell receptor beta chains from the same sample are listed, as sequenced in a study of shared clonotypes between healthy human individuals. Repertoires were generated with immunoSEQ multiplex PCR, while TCRdb's copy carries only in-frame clones and drops some. There are more than 2 million clones in the sample; 90% to 95% occur only once, and more than 0.1% lies in the top ten. The specimen sequenced was naive CD4+ T cells sorted from blood. This sample's subset: CD45RA+ positively selected. These receptors came from a man aged 18 to 29 in good health.

The chain couples TRBV7-3 to TRBJ2-3; TRBD2 matches at 8 bases. J was trimmed by 3 bases and V by 2 bases; bases with no gene match: 7. Looked up from germline, CDR1 is SGHTA and CDR2 is FQGTGA. The length of the CDR3 is 16 residues. The CDR3 spells CASSLATGGPTDTQYF. The CDR3 bases are TGTGCCAGCAGCTTAGCAACGGGGGGGCCAACAGATACGCAGTATTTT.

The V call is TRBV6-5, the J call TRBJ1-6; TRBD1 is a possible D gene (6 bases). The CDR3 extends over 14 amino acids. Trimming removed 2 bases at V and 8 bases at J, with 10 bases between. Germline V lookup: CDR1 MNHEY, CDR2 SVGAGI. CDR3 region: CASSYRRGDSPLHF. The CDR3 DNA reads as TGTGCCAGCAGTTACCGCAGGGGTGATTCACCCCTCCACTTT.

V and J are TRBV10-1 and TRBJ2-3; 10 nucleotides agree with TRBD2. Germline lookup yields CDR1 WNHNN and CDR2 SYGVQD (reference sequence). This CDR3 is 16 amino acids long. The V gene end was trimmed by 3 bases and the J gene end by 4 bases; junction bases not matched to a gene: 7. CDR3 amino acids: CASSEGASGRSDTQYF. The DNA of the CDR3 is TGCGCCAGCAGTGAAGGGGCTAGCGGGAGATCAGATACGCAGTATTTT.

This sequence joins TRBV4-3 and TRBJ1-1; D is perhaps TRBD1 (5 bases). CDR3 size: 16 residues. V lost 1 base, J lost 3 bases, and 15 bases lay in between. Germline V CDR1 and CDR2: LGHNA, YSLEER. The CDR3 spells CASSQGTKQVHTEAFF. CDR3 nucleotides: TGCGCCAGCAGCCAAGGTACAAAACAGGTGCACACTGAAGCTTTCTTT.

CDR3 coding DNA: TGTGCCAGCAGCGTGAGGGGCCAGAGTTCCTACGAGCAGTACTTC. This sequence encodes CASSVRGQSSYEQYF. The V and J genes are TRBV9 and TRBJ2-7; D is perhaps TRBD1 or TRBD2 (5 bases each). V lost 2 bases, J lost 1 base, and 13 bases lay in between. The CDR3 runs 15 residues. Germline lookup yields CDR1 SGDLS and CDR2 YYNGEE.

Concerning this clone: The sample has other DNA sequences that encode this CDR3 too. The J gene is TRBJ1-2, the V gene TRBV5-1; TRBD1 agrees at 10 bases. The germline CDR1 and CDR2 sequences are SGHRS and YFSETQ. CDR3 length equals 14 residues. Losses at the gene ends were 3 bases for V and 3 bases for J; bases not matched to a gene: 2. CDR3 nucleotides: TGCGCCAGCAGCTCGACAGGGGGCGACTATGGCTACACCTTC. It codes for CASSSTGGDYGYTF.

V and J are TRBV11-2 and TRBJ1-3, with D possibly being TRBD1 (5 bases). The V and J ends lost 0 bases and 4 bases respectively, with 13 bases between them. The V gene's germline CDR1 is SGHAT and CDR2 FQNNGV. The CDR3 is 16 amino acids. The DNA of the CDR3 is TGTGCCAGCAGCTTAGAACACCCGGGGACGGGAAACACCATATATTTT. This sequence encodes CASSLEHPGTGNTIYF.

This sequence joins TRBV19 and TRBJ2-3; perhaps TRBD1 as D (6 bases). Deletions cut 5 bases from V and 3 bases from J, with 18 bases between. Germline V gene data show CDR1 as LNHDA and CDR2 as SQIVND (reference sequence). This CDR3 contains 16 residues. The CDR3 DNA reads TGTGCCAGTAGTGTCTCGCTAGGTCAGGGGACAGATACGCAGTATTTT. As protein: CASSVSLGQGTDTQYF.

This clone was seen a single time. CDR3 nucleotide sequence: TGCGCCAGCAGCTTGGACAGGGCTATTAACACCGGGGAGCTGTTTTTT. Its translation is CASSLDRAINTGELFF. V gene TRBV5-1 combines with J gene TRBJ2-2; a possible D gene is TRBD1 (6 bases). With 0 bases removed from V and 2 bases from J, the gap between germline ends came to 11 bases. The germline V gene encodes CDR1 SGHRS and CDR2 YFSETQ. CDR3 size: 16 residues.

V usage is TRBV10-1 and J usage is TRBJ2-3; 9 nucleotides align to TRBD1. The CDR3 consists of 13 residues. Per the germline V gene, CDR1 is WNHNN and CDR2 is SYGVQD (reference sequence). V lost 3 bases to trimming and J lost 11 bases; unmatched junction nucleotides: 6. The CDR3 loop reads CASSENRGQGQYF. The DNA of the CDR3 is TGCGCCAGCAGTGAAAACCGGGGACAGGGGCAGTATTTT.

The rearrangement links TRBV7-2 to TRBJ2-1; 7 nucleotides align to TRBD2. J lost 4 bases, V lost 5 bases, and 8 bases had no gene match. The germline CDR1 and CDR2 sequences are SGHTA and FQGNSA. The CDR3 extends over 15 amino acids. The chain's CDR3 is CASSPRLAPYNEQFF. The CDR3 bases are TGTGCCAGCAGCCCACGACTAGCCCCGTACAATGAGCAGTTCTTC.

Here the CDR3 DNA reads TGTGCCAGCAGCGTAGCCGACGGTTTGATCTATGGCTACACCTTC. This translates into CASSVADGLIYGYTF. The rearrangement uses TRBV9 and TRBJ1-2; no reliable D call. The CDR3 consists of 15 residues. Trimming removed 0 bases from V and 4 bases from J, with 13 bases in between. CDR1 is SGDLS, CDR2 YYNGEE, per germline.

The genes are TRBV7-6 and TRBJ2-2; D remains unclear. V lost 5 bases, J lost 0 bases, and 10 bases lay in between. Germline V gives CDR1 SGHVS, CDR2 FNYEAQ. The CDR3 is 15 amino acids. CDR3 residues: CASSPDFANTGELFF. CDR3 DNA: TGTGCCAGCAGCCCCGATTTCGCGAACACCGGGGAGCTGTTTTTT.

The rearrangement links TRBV21-1 to TRBJ1-2. TRBV21-1 is a pseudogene locus. The CDR3 runs to 15 residues. The CDR3 DNA reads as TGTGCCAGCAATACGGGGAAAGGACGTTACTATGGCTACACCTTC. Protein sequence: CASNTGKGRYYGYTF.

This chain uses TRBV7-6 with TRBJ2-7; 9 bases fit TRBD2. The germline gives CDR1 SGHVS, CDR2 FNYEAQ. J lost 0 bases, V lost 1 base, and 4 bases had no gene match. The CDR3 is 16 residues long. The CDR3, as DNA: TGTGCCAGCAGCTTAGGACTAGCGGTAAACTCCTACGAGCAGTACTTC. Translation gives CASSLGLAVNSYEQYF.